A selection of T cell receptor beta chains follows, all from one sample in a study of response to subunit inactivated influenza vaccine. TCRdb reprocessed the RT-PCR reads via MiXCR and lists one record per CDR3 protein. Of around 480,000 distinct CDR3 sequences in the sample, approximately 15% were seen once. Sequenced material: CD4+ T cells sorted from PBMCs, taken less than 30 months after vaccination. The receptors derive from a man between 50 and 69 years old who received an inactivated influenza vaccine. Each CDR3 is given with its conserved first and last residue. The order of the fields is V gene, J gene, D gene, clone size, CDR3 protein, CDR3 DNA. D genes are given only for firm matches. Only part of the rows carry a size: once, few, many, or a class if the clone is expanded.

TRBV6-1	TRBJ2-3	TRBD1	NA	CASSAPRRTGLLFSTDTQYF	TGTGCCAGCAGTGCCCCGCGGCGGACAGGCCTTCTCTTTAGCACAGATACGCAGTATTTT
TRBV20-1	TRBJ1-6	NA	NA	CSARGPGQDNSPLHF	TGCAGTGCTAGGGGCCCGGGTCAGGATAATTCACCCCTCCACTTT
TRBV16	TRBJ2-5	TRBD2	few	CASSQFVAGGSETQYF	TGTGCCAGCAGCCAATTTGTAGCGGGAGGATCAGAGACCCAGTACTTC
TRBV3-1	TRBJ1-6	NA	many	CASSQVRNSPLHF	TGTGCCAGCAGCCAAGTAAGAAATTCACCCCTCCACTTT
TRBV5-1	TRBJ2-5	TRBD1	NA	CASSLETGVGETQYF	TGCGCCAGCAGCTTGGAGACAGGGGTCGGGGAGACCCAGTACTTC
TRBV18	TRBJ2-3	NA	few	CASSPTESTDTQYF	TGTGCCAGCTCACCGACAGAAAGCACAGATACGCAGTATTTT
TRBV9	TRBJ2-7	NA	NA	CASSVDGLSAYYEQYF	TGTGCCAGCAGCGTAGACGGCCTCTCCGCTTACTACGAGCAGTACTTC
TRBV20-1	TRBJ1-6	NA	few	CSAPRDFNSPLHF	TGCAGTGCTCCCCGTGATTTTAATTCACCCCTCCACTTT
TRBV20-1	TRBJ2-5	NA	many	CSAPIRPGETQYF	TGCAGTGCGCCGATACGGCCCGGGGAGACCCAGTACTTC
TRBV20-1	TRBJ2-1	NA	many	CSAPGRGRIEQFF	TGCAGTGCGCCGGGCCGGGGCAGGATTGAGCAGTTCTTC
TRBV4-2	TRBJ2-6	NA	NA	CASSPESWVAGANVLTF	TGTGCCAGCAGCCCGGAAAGTTGGGTTGCGGGGGCCAACGTCCTGACTTTC
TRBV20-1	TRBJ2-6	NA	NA	CSAREGDLGANVLTF	TGCAGTGCGCGAGAGGGGGACCTGGGGGCCAACGTCCTGACTTTC
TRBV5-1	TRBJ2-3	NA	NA	CASSLRPVSSTDTQYF	TGCGCCAGCAGCTTGAGGCCAGTCTCTAGCACAGATACGCAGTATTTT
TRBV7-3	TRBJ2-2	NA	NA	CASSDRDRPTGELFF	TGTGCCAGCAGCGACCGGGACCGTCCCACCGGGGAGCTGTTTTTT
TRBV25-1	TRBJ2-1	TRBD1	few	CASYVYGTGVYNEQFF	TGTGCCAGCTACGTCTACGGGACAGGAGTATACAATGAGCAGTTCTTC
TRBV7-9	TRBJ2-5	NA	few	CASSHGSQETQYF	TGTGCCAGCAGCCACGGGAGTCAAGAGACCCAGTACTTC
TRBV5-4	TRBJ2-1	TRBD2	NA	CASSGGTNNEQFF	TGTGCCAGCAGCGGCGGGACTAACAATGAGCAGTTCTTC
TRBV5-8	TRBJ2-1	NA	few	CASSLPGMAYNEQFF	TGTGCCAGCAGTTTGCCAGGGATGGCCTACAATGAGCAGTTCTTC